This passage covers 2 T cell receptor beta chains from one sample sequenced in a study of siplizumab effects on memory and regulatory T cells. Sequencing used immunoSEQ multiplex PCR; TCRdb keeps in-frame clones, though not all of them. The profile shows approximately 91,000 clones, about 95% of them singletons. Input material: CD8+ T cells sorted from blood. These receptor sequences come from a human donor in good health.

The CDR3 coding sequence is TGTGCCAGCATCCACCCCCCGAGCACAGATAGAGATACGCAGTATTTT. Translated: CASIHPPSTDRDTQYF. This chain connects TRBV7-9 to TRBJ2-3; D uncertain. With 7 bases removed from V and 5 bases from J, the gap between germline ends came to 22 bases. The CDR3 loop spans 16 amino acids. Germline loops: CDR1 SEHNR, CDR2 FQNEAQ (reference sequence).

V is TRBV12-1 and J is TRBJ1-5; the table names TRBD1, a call not compared with the DNA. TRBV12-1 is a known pseudogene. This CDR3 is built from 20 residues. In DNA form, the CDR3 reads TGTGCCACCCAACAGGACACCCGCGAACAGGGTCCGAGTAGCAATCAGCCCCAGCATTTT. Translating it yields CATQQDTREQGPSSNQPQHF.